The 2 T cell receptor beta chains given below trace back to one sample, sequenced in a study of blood T cells in healthy people across ages. Primers used in a second PCR of roughly 6 to 11 cycles were a sample-barcoded 5' primer and a J-beta primer mix. One entry per CDR3 protein, called by TCRdb with MiXCR from the 5' RACE reads. The sample holds about a million distinct CDR3 sequences, roughly two fifths seen once. Specimen: blood. The origin of the receptors is a man between 18 and 29 years old in good health.

As concerns this clonotype: A much more abundant neighbour one base away suggests this may be a read error. The chain links TRBV4-1 to TRBJ2-3; unclear D gene. Germline assignment: CDR1 MGHRA and CDR2 YSYEKL. The CDR3 consists of 13 residues. CDR3 loop: CTSSQEVVDTQYF. As DNA, the CDR3 is TGCACCAGCAGCCAAGAGGTAGTGGATACGCAGTATTTT.

V is TRBV12-3 or TRBV12-4 and J is TRBJ2-7, with D possibly TRBD2 on 5 matching bases. The CDR3 covers 14 residues. V lost 1 base, J lost 6 bases, and 13 bases lay in between. The CDR3 coding sequence is TGTGCCAGCAGTTTAGGGGGTCGGGGTGTCGAGCAGTACTTC. It encodes CASSLGGRGVEQYF.